Each of the 24 T cell receptor beta chains below was sequenced from the same sample in a study of cytomegalovirus exposure and HLA in healthy donors (dated by TCRdb to the late 2010s). Libraries were prepared through the immunoSEQ multiplex PCR assay. For the multiplex PCR, a mixture combining 60 forward primers for TCR Vbeta segments and 13 reverse primers for TCR Jbeta segments was used. In its TCRdb copy, this immuneACCESS table keeps in-frame sequences only and misses some clones. Where compared with another copy, unresolved V genes explain less than half of these, and the others have no known cause. The sample table holds about 150,000 clones, of which around 80% were seen once. 1.1% to 1.5% of the sample is taken by the ten largest. The sequencing input was PBMCs. These receptors were obtained from a male donor in good health and CMV-seronegative.

V gene TRBV7-2 combines with J gene TRBJ2-1; TRBD1 aligns across 8 bases. V lost 5 bases and J lost 0; bases outside the gene matches: 12. From germline, CDR1 is SGHTA and CDR2 FQGNSA. The CDR3 is made up of 18 amino acids. The CDR3 sequence is CASSVTGGSPNSYNEQFF. The CDR3 nucleotides are TGTGCCAGCAGCGTCACAGGGGGATCGCCTAACTCCTACAATGAGCAGTTCTTC. The whole variable domain, filled in from reference TRBV7-2 and TRBJ2-1, reads GAGVSQSPSNKVTEKGKDVELRCDPISGHTALYWYRQSLGQGLEFLIYFQGNSAPDKSGLPSDRFSAERTGGSVSTLTIQRTQQEDSAVYLCASSVTGGSPNSYNEQFFGPGTRLTVL.

A single count supports this clone. The rearrangement uses TRBV5-1 and TRBJ1-1, with D unclear. The CDR3 length is 13 residues. Germline lookup yields CDR1 SGHRS and CDR2 YFSETQ. V shed 2 bases and J shed 1 base, with 6 bases lying between them. The CDR3 loop is CASSFTANTEAFF. As DNA, the CDR3 is TGCGCCAGCAGCTTTACAGCGAACACTGAAGCTTTCTTT. The full variable domain, with the rest looked up from reference TRBV5-1 and TRBJ1-1, is KAGVTQTPRYLIKTRGQQVTLSCSPISGHRSVSWYQQTPGQGLQFLFEYFSETQRNKGNFPGRFSGRQFSNSRSEMNVSTLELGDSALYLCASSFTANTEAFFGQGTRLTVV.

The V gene is TRBV29-1, the J gene TRBJ2-3; 10 bases are a match to TRBD1. Germline trimming cut 6 bases from V and 9 bases from J; bases unmatched to any gene: 3. CDR3 size: 11 residues. Looked up from germline, CDR1 is SQVTM and CDR2 is ANQGSEA. CDR3 in amino acids: CSVGQGNTQYF. CDR3 nucleotide sequence: TGCAGCGTGGGACAGGGGAACACGCAGTATTTT.

The CDR3 DNA reads TGTGCCAGCAGCGGGGACAGGAGTCAGCCCCAGCATTTT. Residues: CASSGDRSQPQHF. The chain employs TRBV2 and TRBJ1-5; TRBD1 matches 8 bases. CDR1 SNHLY and CDR2 FYNNEI come from the germline V gene. The CDR3 covers 13 residues. The J segment lost 6 bases and the V segment lost 6 bases, leaving 4 bases of the junction unmatched.

CDR3 amino acids: CASSAGTVEKLFF. DNA of the CDR3: TGTGCCAGCAGCGCCGGGACAGTAGAAAAACTGTTTTTT. This chain uses TRBV9 with TRBJ1-4; TRBD1 aligns across 7 bases. The J segment lost 8 bases and the V segment lost 3 bases, leaving 4 bases of the junction unmatched. Germline V CDR1 and CDR2: SGDLS, YYNGEE. The CDR3 loop spans 13 amino acids.

J is TRBJ1-2 and V is TRBV4-2; D unresolved. Germline V gene sequence: CDR1 LGHNA, CDR2 YNFKEQ. The CDR3 has 15 residues. Trimming removed 0 bases from V and 4 bases from J, with 12 bases in between. CDR3: CASSQDPGTFYGYTF. Here the CDR3 DNA reads TGTGCCAGCAGCCAAGATCCAGGTACTTTCTATGGCTACACCTTC.

This sequence joins TRBV4-1 and TRBJ2-3; 7 bases agree with TRBD2. The germline V gene encodes CDR1 MGHRA and CDR2 YSYEKL. The CDR3 has 15 amino acids. V dropped 4 bases and J dropped 4; count of bases not matched to a gene: 8. CDR3 coding DNA: TGCGCCAGCAGCCTAGCGGGTCTACCTGCAGATACGCAGTATTTT. Its translation is CASSLAGLPADTQYF.

A word on this clone: One end of the junction fails to match germline, which may point to a read error. The chain carries TRBV7-9 and TRBJ1-4, with TRBD1 matching 9 bases. The germline gives CDR1 SEHNR, CDR2 FQNEAQ (reference sequence). The CDR3 runs to 10 residues. The CDR3 DNA reads TGTTCCAGCAGGAACCGGGACAGGGTTTTT. This translates into CSSRNRDRVF.

CDR3 DNA sequence: TGTGCTAGTGGTTTGGGGCGGGGGACTGAAGCTTTCTTT. Translating gives CASGLGRGTEAFF. The chain couples TRBV12-5 to TRBJ1-1, with D perhaps matching TRBD1 (5 bases). This CDR3 is built from 13 residues. CDR1 is LGHNT, CDR2 FRNRAP, per germline. Trimming took 1 base from V and 5 from J, leaving 8 bases between them.

The CDR3 here is CASSRSGGTYNEQFF. CDR3 bases: TGTGCCAGCAGCCGTAGCGGGGGGACATACAATGAGCAGTTCTTC. This chain connects TRBV7-3 to TRBJ2-1; TRBD2 matches at 10 bases. This CDR3 has 15 residues. V lost 5 bases to trimming and J lost 4 bases; unmatched junction nucleotides: 5. Germline lookup yields CDR1 SGHTA and CDR2 FQGTGA.

V gene TRBV10-1 combines with J gene TRBJ1-1, with TRBD1 as a possible D gene (6 bases). Trimming removed 4 bases at V and 0 bases at J, with 18 bases between. This CDR3 is built from 17 residues. Germline V lookup: CDR1 WNHNN, CDR2 SYGVQD (reference sequence). The CDR3 DNA reads as TGCGCCAGCAGTGGGCAGGACAGAGAGGGGATGAACACTGAAGCTTTCTTT. Its translation is CASSGQDREGMNTEAFF.

The chain has TRBV9 and TRBJ2-1, with 12 bases that match TRBD2. Looked up from germline, CDR1 is SGDLS and CDR2 is YYNGEE. With V trimmed by 0 bases and J by 2 bases, 3 bases remained unmatched. This CDR3 comprises 17 residues. The CDR3 spells CASSVASGGGTYNEQFF. The CDR3 DNA reads as TGTGCCAGCAGCGTAGCTAGCGGGGGGGGAACCTACAATGAGCAGTTCTTC.

This clone is a singleton in its sample. The chain combines TRBV28 with TRBJ2-2, with D perhaps TRBD1 (6 bases). Trimming shortened V by 5 bases and J by 3 bases, and 13 bases separated the two germline ends. The length of the CDR3 is 15 residues. Germline V gene lookup returns CDR1 MDHEN and CDR2 SYDVKM. CDR3 sequence reads: CASSPPGVDTGELFF. DNA for the CDR3: TGTGCCAGCAGTCCCCCAGGGGTTGACACCGGGGAGCTGTTTTTT.

The rearrangement joins TRBV7-2 to TRBJ2-3, with TRBD2 matching 15 bases. The CDR3 covers 14 residues. Germline-derived CDR1 and CDR2 are SGHTA and FQGNSA. After removal of 3 bases from V and 10 bases from J, the junction contained 2 bases not matched to a gene. Here the CDR3 DNA reads TGTGCCAGCAGCTTGGGACTAGCGGGGGGCCCGCAGTATTTT. This encodes CASSLGLAGGPQYF.

The J gene is TRBJ1-6, the V gene TRBV7-3; 8 bases are shared with TRBD1. Germline V gene data show CDR1 as SGHTA and CDR2 as FQGTGA. CDR3 length: 16 residues. Germline trimming cut 1 base from V and 7 bases from J; bases unmatched to any gene: 6. CDR3 protein: CASSLRGGQGNSPLHF. The CDR3 DNA follows: TGTGCCAGCAGCTTAAGGGGCGGACAGGGAAATTCACCCCTCCACTTT.

This clone was counted a few times. The chain couples TRBV4-2 to TRBJ1-1; tentatively, D is TRBD1 (5 bases). The CDR3 extends over 15 amino acids. Trimming removed 0 bases from V and 7 bases from J, with 15 bases in between. Germline V CDR1 and CDR2: LGHNA, YNFKEQ. The CDR3 reads CASSQEAGGSDEAFF. DNA of the CDR3: TGTGCCAGCAGCCAAGAGGCCGGGGGGTCGGATGAAGCTTTCTTT.

The V call is TRBV6-5, the J call TRBJ1-1; TRBD1 might be the D (6 bases). Between the trimmed V and J ends, which lost 2 bases and 6 bases, there was a span of 13 bases. This CDR3 has 14 residues. Germline V lookup: CDR1 MNHEY, CDR2 SVGAGI. The CDR3 protein is CASSYQGKHAEAFF. The CDR3, as DNA: TGTGCCAGCAGTTACCAGGGGAAACACGCTGAAGCTTTCTTT.

This chain uses TRBV5-1 with TRBJ1-1; perhaps TRBD1 as D (6 bases). Germline CDR1 reads SGHRS; CDR2 reads YFSETQ. Deletions cut 2 bases from V and 1 base from J, with 18 bases between. The CDR3 spans 17 residues. The CDR3 sequence is CASSFLSDRMGNTEAFF. CDR3 nucleotides: TGCGCCAGCAGCTTTCTTTCCGACAGGATGGGGAACACTGAAGCTTTCTTT.

This chain uses TRBV19 with TRBJ2-1, with 9 bases that match TRBD2. V shed 4 bases and J 0 bases; nucleotides not matched to a gene: 4. This CDR3 spans 16 amino acids. The germline V gene has CDR1 LNHDA and CDR2 SQIVND (reference sequence). CDR3 nucleotide sequence: TGTGCCAGTAGTACCGTAGCGGGAGTCTCCTACAATGAGCAGTTCTTC. Protein product: CASSTVAGVSYNEQFF.

The chain recombines TRBV11-2 with TRBJ1-2; tentative D call: TRBD1 (5 bases). The germline CDR1 and CDR2 sequences are SGHAT and FQNNGV. V lost 1 base and J 8 bases, leaving 8 bases between the germline ends. The CDR3 spans 12 residues. The CDR3 sequence: CASSLAGRGYTF. In DNA, the CDR3 is TGTGCCAGCAGCTTAGCAGGGCGAGGCTACACCTTC.

A remark on this clone: At one end the junction does not follow the germline gene, possibly because of a read error. The V and J genes are TRBV18 and TRBJ2-7, with D unresolved. Germline CDR1 KGHSH, CDR2 LQKENI. The CDR3 is made up of 15 amino acids. CDR3 region: CASSADSTYAHEQCF. The DNA for the CDR3 is TGTGCCAGCTCCGCTGACTCGACGTACGCCCACGAGCAGTGCTTC.

This chain connects TRBV5-1 to TRBJ2-1, with 9 bases that match TRBD1. Trimming took 4 bases from V and 2 from J; bases not matched to a gene: 4. Germline values: CDR1 SGHRS, CDR2 YFSETQ. This CDR3 comprises 15 residues. Here the CDR3 DNA reads TGCGCCAGCAGCAGGGGACAGGGAGCCTACAATGAGCAGTTCTTC. Translating it yields CASSRGQGAYNEQFF.

This chain links TRBV4-2 with TRBJ2-3; 12 positions agree with TRBD2. The CDR3 sequence is 18 residues long. The germline gives CDR1 LGHNA, CDR2 YNFKEQ. The V and J ends lost 1 base and 5 bases, in that order; junction bases with no gene match: 10. This chain's CDR3 is CASSQGRLAGVRGDTQYF. The CDR3, as DNA: TGTGCCAGCAGCCAAGGGAGACTAGCGGGGGTTAGGGGAGATACGCAGTATTTT.

The V call is TRBV28, the J call TRBJ2-6; D might be TRBD1 (5 bases). V lost 3 bases and J lost 0, with 18 bases in between. Germline CDR1 and CDR2: MDHEN and SYDVKM. The CDR3 runs to 19 residues. The CDR3 nucleotides read TGTGCCAGCAGTTTTAGGCAGGGAACCAAGAGCTCTGGGGCCAACGTCCTGACTTTC. This codes for CASSFRQGTKSSGANVLTF.